Each of the 20 T cell receptor beta chains below was sequenced from the same sample in a study of T cell responses to AZD1222 COVID-19 vaccine (dated by TCRdb to the early 2020s). Taken with the paper, the label for time point translates to: baseline before first vaccination. The library relied on the immunoSEQ multiplex PCR assay. Not all clones reach the TCRdb copy of this immuneACCESS table, which keeps in-frame sequences only. Checked studies attribute under half of the gap to unresolved V genes and leave the rest unexplained. This sample comprises 100,000 to 150,000 clones, around 91% of them detected only once. The ten biggest clones cover more than 2.5% of the sample. The sequencing here drew on peripheral blood, taken on day 0 of AZD1222 vaccination. Source of these receptors: an adult in good health.

This clone was recorded only once. V and J are TRBV7-3 and TRBJ1-1, with 8 bases lining up with TRBD1. Germline values: CDR1 SGHTA, CDR2 FQGTGA. Trimming removed 5 bases from V and 4 bases from J; junction bases left unmatched: 6. CDR3 length: 14 residues. CDR3 DNA sequence: TGTGCCAGCAGCCAACAGGGGGGGTTCACTGAAGCTTTCTTT. Amino acid sequence: CASSQQGGFTEAFF.

In this sample, this clone turned up once. The chain recombines TRBV7-2 with TRBJ1-3, with D hard to call. V lost 1 base to trimming and J lost 0 bases, with 10 bases between them. CDR3 length: 16 amino acids. Germline V gene sequence: CDR1 SGHTA, CDR2 FQGNSA. Here the CDR3 DNA reads TGTGCCAGCAGCTTAGGGACCCGGGGCTCTGGAAACACCATATATTTT. It encodes CASSLGTRGSGNTIYF.

Here the CDR3 reads CASSLVVGNTIYF. Here the CDR3 DNA reads TGTGCCAGCAGCTTAGTTGTGGGAAACACCATATATTTT. The chain carries TRBV7-9 and TRBJ1-3; D is unclear. The V gene's germline CDR1 is SEHNR and CDR2 FQNEAQ (reference sequence). V lost 1 base to trimming and J lost 4 bases, with 5 bases between them. This CDR3 spans 13 amino acids.

The rearrangement joins TRBV24-1 to TRBJ1-1, with D perhaps TRBD1 (6 bases). The CDR3 consists of 15 residues. Germline V gene sequence: CDR1 KGHDR, CDR2 SFDVKD. Trimming removed 2 bases from V and 4 bases from J, with 13 bases in between. CDR3 DNA sequence: TGTGCCACCAGTGATTCCAGGGGTGGGGGCACTGAAGCTTTCTTT. Encoded protein: CATSDSRGGGTEAFF.

The V and J genes are TRBV9 and TRBJ2-7; 7 bases fit TRBD1. This CDR3 is 13 amino acids long. V lost 4 bases and J lost 6; bases outside the gene matches: 7. CDR1 and CDR2 from the germline V gene are SGDLS and YYNGEE. As DNA, the CDR3 is TGTGCCAGCAGCCGTGGGGGACAGACCGAGCAGTACTTC. It codes for CASSRGGQTEQYF.

V usage is TRBV7-3 and J usage is TRBJ1-1; D uncertain. CDR1 and CDR2 from the germline V gene are SGHTA and FQGTGA. V shed 3 bases and J shed 2 bases, with 7 bases lying between them. This CDR3 has 13 residues. CDR3 in DNA: TGTGCCAGCAGCTTCGAACGCAACACTGAAGCTTTCTTT. This translates into CASSFERNTEAFF.

This sequence joins TRBV28 and TRBJ2-1, with a possible D match to TRBD1 (6 bases). The CDR3 has 14 amino acids. Germline V gene data show CDR1 as MDHEN and CDR2 as SYDVKM. Trimming took off 7 bases at V and 6 bases at J, with 16 bases between the two ends. CDR3: CASNSQGRLNEQFF. CDR3 nucleotides: TGTGCCAGCAATTCACAGGGAAGGCTCAATGAGCAGTTCTTC.

This sequence joins TRBV5-4 and TRBJ2-5; 8 nucleotides align to TRBD2. Germline CDR1 is SGHNT and CDR2 is YYREEE (reference sequence). The CDR3 runs to 15 residues. The V and J ends lost 3 bases and 0 bases, in that order; junction bases with no gene match: 4. CDR3 in DNA: TGTGCCAGCAGCTCCCCAGCGGGGGACCAAGAGACCCAGTACTTC. As protein: CASSSPAGDQETQYF. Full variable domain (missing parts from reference TRBV5-4 and TRBJ2-5): ETGVTQSPTHLIKTRGQQVTLRCSSQSGHNTVSWYQQALGQGPQFIFQYYREEENGRGNFPPRFSGLQFPNYSSELNVNALELDDSALYLCASSSPAGDQETQYFGPGTRLLVL.

V usage is TRBV7-9 and J usage is TRBJ1-2; D is unresolved. Germline V gene sequence: CDR1 SEHNR, CDR2 FQNEAQ (reference sequence). The ends were cut back, 1 base at V and 0 bases at J, with 9 bases in the middle. This CDR3 contains 15 residues. The CDR3 reads CASSLGKGTNYGYTF. Here the CDR3 DNA reads TGTGCCAGCAGCTTAGGGAAGGGAACTAACTATGGCTACACCTTC.

The chain carries TRBV7-2 and TRBJ1-5; D ambiguous. Germline V CDR1 and CDR2: SGHTA, FQGNSA. The CDR3 consists of 13 residues. The V and J ends lost 7 bases and 6 bases respectively, with 13 bases between them. The CDR3 nucleotides read TGTGCCAGCACCAGCCTTGACGGTCAGCCCCAGCATTTT. It yields the protein CASTSLDGQPQHF.

J is TRBJ2-5 and V is TRBV30; the D gene is possibly TRBD2 (6 bases). Germline-derived CDR1 and CDR2 are GTSNPN and SVGIG (reference sequence). Trimming stripped 1 base from V and 5 bases from J, with 20 bases between. The CDR3 consists of 16 residues. CDR3 amino acids: CAWSGEGAGHWETQYF. CDR3 in DNA: TGTGCCTGGAGTGGGGAAGGGGCGGGGCATTGGGAGACCCAGTACTTC.

The chain couples TRBV5-4 to TRBJ2-5; 9 nucleotides line up with TRBD1. CDR1 and CDR2 from the germline V gene are SGHNT and YYREEE (reference sequence). The CDR3 has 15 residues. V was pared by 3 bases and J by 5 bases, with 8 bases of the junction left unmatched. The CDR3 sequence is CASSSQTGGDETQYF. The CDR3 DNA follows: TGTGCCAGCAGCTCTCAAACAGGGGGCGATGAGACCCAGTACTTC.

The chain has TRBV7-9 and TRBJ2-3, with 7 bases lining up with TRBD2. CDR3 length: 14 residues. V lost 4 bases and J lost 5; bases outside the gene matches: 6. Germline lookup yields CDR1 SEHNR and CDR2 FQNEAQ (reference sequence). CDR3 protein: CASSYFPGGDTQYF. The CDR3 DNA follows: TGTGCCAGCAGCTACTTCCCGGGGGGAGATACGCAGTATTTT.

The rearrangement uses TRBV5-1 and TRBJ2-7; maybe TRBD2 (6 bases). Per germline, CDR1 SGHRS and CDR2 YFSETQ. There are 12 residues in the CDR3. V lost 4 bases to trimming and J lost 4 bases, with 9 bases between them. The CDR3 nucleotides read TGCGCCAGCAGCGGGGGACTTTACGAGCAGTACTTC. This sequence encodes CASSGGLYEQYF. Drawing the rest from reference TRBV5-1 and TRBJ2-7, the complete variable domain is KAGVTQTPRYLIKTRGQQVTLSCSPISGHRSVSWYQQTPGQGLQFLFEYFSETQRNKGNFPGRFSGRQFSNSRSEMNVSTLELGDSALYLCASSGGLYEQYFGPGTRLTVT.

The chain is built from TRBV6-2 or TRBV6-3 and TRBJ1-2; TRBD1 is a possible D gene (6 bases). CDR1 and CDR2 (germline): MNHEY, SVGEGT. Trimming left V 6 bases short and J 1 base short, with 18 bases between. The CDR3 spans 16 residues. The CDR3 nucleotides are TGTGCCAGCAGCCCCAACAGGGCCTTCCTTAACTATGGCTACACCTTC. Translated, it gives CASSPNRAFLNYGYTF.

This rearrangement joins TRBV14 to TRBJ2-7; D is unclear. Germline loops: CDR1 SGHDN, CDR2 FVKESK. Trimming left V 4 bases short and J 2 bases short, with 9 bases between. The CDR3 runs 13 residues. The CDR3: CASSPRGAYEQYF. DNA of the CDR3: TGTGCCAGCAGCCCCCGTGGGGCCTACGAGCAGTACTTC.

The chain recombines TRBV18 with TRBJ1-4, with a weak D call TRBD1 (5 bases). Trimming removed 3 bases at V and 5 bases at J, with 10 bases between. Germline CDR1 and CDR2: KGHSH and LQKENI. This CDR3 is 14 amino acids long. The CDR3 DNA is TGTGCCAGCTCACCTAACCAGGGAAATGAAAAACTGTTTTTT. Translated, it gives CASSPNQGNEKLFF. The full variable domain, in which reference TRBV18 and TRBJ1-4 provide the parts outside the CDR3, is NAGVMQNPRHLVRRRGQEARLRCSPMKGHSHVYWYRQLPEEGLKFMVYLQKENIIDESGMPKERFSAEFPKEGPSILRIQQVVRGDSAAYFCASSPNQGNEKLFFGSGTQLSVL.

The CDR3, as DNA: TGTGCCAGCAGCCACCTCGAGACTACGGGGTCCAATGAGCAGTTCTTC. Protein product: CASSHLETTGSNEQFF. V gene TRBV7-9 combines with J gene TRBJ2-1; TRBD2 is a possible D gene (5 bases). CDR1 is SEHNR, CDR2 FQNEAQ, per germline (reference sequence). This CDR3 has 16 amino acids. Trimming took off 5 bases at V and 6 bases at J, with 20 bases between the two ends.

The rearrangement joins TRBV18 to TRBJ1-1; 8 bases align to TRBD1. Trimming at V came to 4 bases and at J to 1 base, leaving 2 bases not matched to a gene. The CDR3 covers 14 residues. Germline V lookup: CDR1 KGHSH, CDR2 LQKENI. CDR3 sequence (DNA): TGTGCCAGCTCACAGGACAGGGCGAACACTGAAGCTTTCTTT. Translating gives CASSQDRANTEAFF.

The chain recombines TRBV29-1 with TRBJ2-1; TRBD2 agrees at 12 bases. V trimming: 4 bases; J trimming: 3 bases; junction bases outside the gene matches: 7. CDR3 length equals 16 residues. Germline CDR1 and CDR2: SQVTM and ANQGSEA. The chain's CDR3 is CSVGPRLAGVYNEQFF. Written as DNA, the CDR3 is TGCAGCGTTGGCCCCCGACTAGCGGGAGTCTACAATGAGCAGTTCTTC.